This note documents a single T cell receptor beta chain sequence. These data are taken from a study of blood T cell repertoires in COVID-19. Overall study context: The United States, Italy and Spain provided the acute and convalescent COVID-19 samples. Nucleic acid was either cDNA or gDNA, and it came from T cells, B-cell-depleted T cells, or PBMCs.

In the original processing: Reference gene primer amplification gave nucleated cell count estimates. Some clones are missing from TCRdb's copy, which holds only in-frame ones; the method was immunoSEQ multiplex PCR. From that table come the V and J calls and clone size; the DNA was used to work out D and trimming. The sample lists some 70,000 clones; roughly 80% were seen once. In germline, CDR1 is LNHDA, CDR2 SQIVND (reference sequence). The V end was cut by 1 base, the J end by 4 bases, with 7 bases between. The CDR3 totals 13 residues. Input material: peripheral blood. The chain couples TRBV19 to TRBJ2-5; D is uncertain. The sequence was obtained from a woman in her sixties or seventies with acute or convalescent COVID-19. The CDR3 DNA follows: TGTGCCAGTAGTATAGGATTCGGAGAGACCCAGTACTTC. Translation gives CASSIGFGETQYF.